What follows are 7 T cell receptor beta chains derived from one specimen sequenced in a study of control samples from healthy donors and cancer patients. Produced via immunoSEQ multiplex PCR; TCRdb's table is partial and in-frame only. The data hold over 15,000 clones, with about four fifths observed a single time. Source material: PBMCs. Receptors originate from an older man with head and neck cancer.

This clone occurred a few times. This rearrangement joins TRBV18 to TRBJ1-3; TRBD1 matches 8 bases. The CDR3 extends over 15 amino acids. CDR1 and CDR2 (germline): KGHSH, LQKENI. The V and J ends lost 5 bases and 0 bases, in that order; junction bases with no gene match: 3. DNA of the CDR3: TGTGCCAGCTCAACCACAGGGGGCTCTGGAAACACCATATATTTT. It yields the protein CASSTTGGSGNTIYF.

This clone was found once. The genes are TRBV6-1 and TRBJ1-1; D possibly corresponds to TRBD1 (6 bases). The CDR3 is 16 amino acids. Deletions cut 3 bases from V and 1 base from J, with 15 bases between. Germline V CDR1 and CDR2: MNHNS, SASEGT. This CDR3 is CASSENPGAGNTEAFF. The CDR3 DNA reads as TGTGCCAGCAGTGAGAACCCAGGGGCGGGGAACACTGAAGCTTTCTTT.

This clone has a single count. Here the CDR3 reads CASRPPGGLANYGYTF. In nucleotides, the CDR3 is TGTGCCAGCAGACCGCCCGGGGGGTTAGCTAACTATGGCTACACCTTC. The rearrangement links TRBV2 to TRBJ1-2; the D gene is possibly TRBD1 (5 bases). Trimming took off 6 bases at V and 0 bases at J, with 17 bases between the two ends. The V gene's germline CDR1 is SNHLY and CDR2 FYNNEI. This CDR3 comprises 16 residues. Based on the CDR3 plus reference TRBV2 and TRBJ1-2, the full variable domain is EPEVTQTPSHQVTQMGQEVILRCVPISNHLYFYWYRQILGQKVEFLVSFYNNEISEKSEIFDDQFSVERPDGSNFTLKIRSTKLEDSAMYFCASRPPGGLANYGYTFGSGTRLTVV.

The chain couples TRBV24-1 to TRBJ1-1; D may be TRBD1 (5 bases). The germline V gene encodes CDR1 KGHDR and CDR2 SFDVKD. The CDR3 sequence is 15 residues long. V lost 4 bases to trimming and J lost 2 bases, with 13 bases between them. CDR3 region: CATSDTGTGNTEAFF. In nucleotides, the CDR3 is TGTGCCACCAGTGACACCGGGACGGGTAACACTGAAGCTTTCTTT.

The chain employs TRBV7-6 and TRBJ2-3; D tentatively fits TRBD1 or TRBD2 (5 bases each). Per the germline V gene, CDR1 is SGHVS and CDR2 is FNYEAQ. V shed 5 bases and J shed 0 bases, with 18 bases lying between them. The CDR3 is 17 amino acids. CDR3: CASSPIDPGLSTDTQYF. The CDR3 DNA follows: TGTGCCAGCAGCCCAATAGACCCGGGGCTTAGCACAGATACGCAGTATTTT.

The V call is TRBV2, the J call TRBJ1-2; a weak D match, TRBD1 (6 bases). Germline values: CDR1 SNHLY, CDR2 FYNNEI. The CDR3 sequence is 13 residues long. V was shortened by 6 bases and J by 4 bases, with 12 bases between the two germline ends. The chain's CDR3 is CASRAGASYGYTF. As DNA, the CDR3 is TGTGCCAGCAGGGCAGGGGCGAGCTATGGCTACACCTTC.

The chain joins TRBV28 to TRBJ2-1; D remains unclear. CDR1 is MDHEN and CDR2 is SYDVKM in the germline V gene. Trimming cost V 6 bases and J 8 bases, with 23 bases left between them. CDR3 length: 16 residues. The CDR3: CASSRSRAPPVHEQFF. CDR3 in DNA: TGTGCCAGCAGCCGATCCCGGGCCCCCCCCGTCCATGAGCAGTTCTTC.